This TCR beta chain was observed in a study of shared clonotypes between healthy human individuals. Study context: A couple of women and a few men aged 18 to 49 made up the donors.

Donors were healthy HIV-negative adults without recent acute infections or vaccinations. With respect to this clone: As yet, its antigen is unknown.

From germline, CDR1 is SNHLY and CDR2 FYNNEI. Trimming took 8 bases from V and 12 from J, leaving 17 bases between them. The CDR3 has 12 residues. General observations from the study: The donor pool, a small one, limited the genetic and exposure-history diversity represented.

Unsorted PBMC DNA sequencing spanned ten immunoSEQ deep assay plates. TCRdb's copy holds only in-frame clones and misses some; the assay was immunoSEQ multiplex PCR. The sample has 450,000 to 550,000 clones; roughly 78% are singletons. This TCR was recovered from a woman in her forties in good health. Some clones in this sample may be carry-over from other donors' samples. The chain joins TRBV2 to TRBJ2-1; D is ambiguous. Source material: PBMCs. The CDR3 DNA sequence: TGTGCCAGCGGCACAGAACGGCGTTCGCAGTTCTTC. Residues: CASGTERRSQFF.